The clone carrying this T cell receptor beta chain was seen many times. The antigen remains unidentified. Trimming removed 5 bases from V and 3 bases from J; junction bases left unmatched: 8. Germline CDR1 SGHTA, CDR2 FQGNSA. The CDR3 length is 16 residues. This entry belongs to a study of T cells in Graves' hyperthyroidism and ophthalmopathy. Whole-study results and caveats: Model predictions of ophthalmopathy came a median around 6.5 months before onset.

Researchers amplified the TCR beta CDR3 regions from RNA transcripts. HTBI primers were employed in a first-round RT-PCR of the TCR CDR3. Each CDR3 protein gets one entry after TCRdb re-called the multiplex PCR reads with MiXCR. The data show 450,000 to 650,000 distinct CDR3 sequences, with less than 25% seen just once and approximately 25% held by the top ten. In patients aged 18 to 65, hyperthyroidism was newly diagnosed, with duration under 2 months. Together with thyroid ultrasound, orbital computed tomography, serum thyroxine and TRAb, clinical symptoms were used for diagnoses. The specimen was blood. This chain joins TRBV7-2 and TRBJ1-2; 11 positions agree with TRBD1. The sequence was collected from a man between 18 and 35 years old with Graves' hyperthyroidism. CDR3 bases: TGTGCCAGCAGCCTATCCGGACAGGGGGCCTACTATGGCTACACCTTC. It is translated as CASSLSGQGAYYGYTF. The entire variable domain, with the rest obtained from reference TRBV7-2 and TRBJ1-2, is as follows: GAGVSQSPSNKVTEKGKDVELRCDPISGHTALYWYRQSLGQGLEFLIYFQGNSAPDKSGLPSDRFSAERTGGSVSTLTIQRTQQEDSAVYLCASSLSGQGAYYGYTFGSGTRLTVV.